The 28 T cell receptor beta chains given below trace back to one sample, sequenced in a study of cytomegalovirus exposure and HLA in healthy donors. Both 60 Vbeta primers and 13 Jbeta primers went into the PCR. Method: immunoSEQ multiplex PCR; TCRdb's copy keeps in-frame clones and lacks some. Among 150,000 to 200,000 clones listed, roughly 77% were seen once. The specimen sequenced was PBMCs. The receptors here all came from a man aged 18 to 35 in good health and CMV-seropositive.

This clone has just a few counts. J is TRBJ1-2 and V is TRBV4-1, with TRBD1 matching 7 bases. The germline gives CDR1 MGHRA, CDR2 YSYEKL. The V gene end was trimmed by 0 bases and the J gene end by 3 bases; junction bases not matched to a gene: 4. The CDR3 extends over 15 amino acids. The CDR3 DNA follows: TGCGCCAGCAGCCAAGACCCTACAGGGGACTATGGCTACACCTTC. Its translation: CASSQDPTGDYGYTF.

V usage is TRBV5-6 and J usage is TRBJ2-1, with TRBD2 matching over 8 bases. After removal of 0 bases from V and 8 bases from J, the junction contained 10 bases not matched to a gene. Germline CDR1 reads SGHDT; CDR2 reads YYEEEE. This CDR3 contains 16 residues. The CDR3 DNA reads TGTGCCAGCAGCTTGGCCGGGACTAGATGGTTCGATGAGCAGTTCTTC. Translating it yields CASSLAGTRWFDEQFF.

V and J are TRBV9 and TRBJ1-4; TRBD1 matches at 10 bases. Germline CDR1 is SGDLS and CDR2 is YYNGEE. This CDR3 contains 17 residues. V gave up 0 bases and J gave up 3 bases; unmatched junction bases: 5. The CDR3 reads CASSVGTGGGSNEKLFF. The CDR3 DNA is TGTGCCAGCAGCGTAGGGACAGGGGGAGGGTCTAATGAAAAACTGTTTTTT. The whole variable domain, remainder taken from reference TRBV9 and TRBJ1-4, is DSGVTQTPKHLITATGQRVTLRCSPRSGDLSVYWYQQSLDQGLQFLIQYYNGEERAKGNILERFSAQQFPDLHSELNLSSLELGDSALYFCASSVGTGGGSNEKLFFGSGTQLSVL.

This clone was detected a few times. This chain connects TRBV11-2 to TRBJ1-5; D possibly corresponds to TRBD1 (6 bases). The germline V and J ends were trimmed by 5 bases and 6 bases, with 11 bases remaining between them. CDR1 is SGHAT and CDR2 is FQNNGV in the germline V gene. The length of the CDR3 is 13 residues. The CDR3, as DNA: TGTGCCAGCAGCCCACAGGGAAGTCAGCCCCAGCATTTT. This codes for CASSPQGSQPQHF.

The chain employs TRBV7-2 and TRBJ2-3, with 11 bases aligning to TRBD1. With V trimmed by 1 base and J by 0 bases, 6 bases remained unmatched. The CDR3 is 18 amino acids. Germline V gives CDR1 SGHTA, CDR2 FQGNSA. The CDR3 here is CASSLEWTGGLSTDTQYF. The CDR3 bases are TGTGCCAGCAGCTTAGAGTGGACAGGGGGCTTGAGCACAGATACGCAGTATTTT.

This clone was observed a handful of times. The CDR3 DNA is TGCGCCAGCAGCCAAGATTACGGGGTCGCGAGCAATCAGCCCCAGCATTTT. It encodes CASSQDYGVASNQPQHF. The V and J genes are TRBV4-1 and TRBJ1-5; D gene uncertain. V lost 0 bases to trimming and J lost 1 base, with 13 bases between them. The CDR3 extends over 17 amino acids. The germline gives CDR1 MGHRA, CDR2 YSYEKL.

The chain combines TRBV12-5 with TRBJ1-1; TRBD1 aligns across 10 bases. The CDR3 spans 17 residues. After removal of 5 bases from V and 1 base from J, the junction contained 10 bases not matched to a gene. The germline CDR1 and CDR2 sequences are LGHNT and FRNRAP. The CDR3 spells CASGIFDRGLANTEAFF. CDR3 DNA sequence: TGTGCTAGTGGTATATTCGACAGGGGGCTTGCGAACACTGAAGCTTTCTTT.

The sample holds one count of this clone. This chain uses TRBV25-1 with TRBJ1-4, with D possibly matching TRBD1 (5 bases). V lost 2 bases and J lost 7, with 11 bases in between. CDR3 length: 14 residues. Germline CDR1 is MGHDK and CDR2 is SYGVNS. CDR3 nucleotide sequence: TGTGCCAGCAGTGAAGGCGGGGCCTCTGAAAAACTGTTTTTT. This sequence encodes CASSEGGASEKLFF.

This chain connects TRBV28 to TRBJ1-5; 8 nucleotides match TRBD1. Losses at the gene ends were 7 bases for V and 3 bases for J; bases not matched to a gene: 11. This CDR3 is 16 amino acids long. Germline lookup yields CDR1 MDHEN and CDR2 SYDVKM. The CDR3 protein is CASNLGATGDNQPQHF. The CDR3 DNA is TGTGCCAGCAACCTGGGGGCGACAGGGGACAATCAGCCCCAGCATTTT.

V usage is TRBV5-1 and J usage is TRBJ2-2; no firm D call. V was pared by 5 bases and J by 6 bases, with 8 bases between. This CDR3 has 12 residues. The germline gives CDR1 SGHRS, CDR2 YFSETQ. The DNA for the CDR3 is TGCGCCAGCAGTCCGGTCCCCGGGGAGCTGTTTTTT. Translated: CASSPVPGELFF.

This clone was detected a few times. The V gene is TRBV4-2, the J gene TRBJ2-3, with D tentatively TRBD2 (6 bases). V lost 4 bases and J lost 0, with 11 bases in between. This CDR3 has 15 amino acids. CDR1 is LGHNA and CDR2 is YNFKEQ in the germline V gene. The CDR3 DNA follows: TGTGCCAGCAGCCCCGCTGGGGGGAGCACAGATACGCAGTATTTT. This sequence encodes CASSPAGGSTDTQYF.

This clone was found a few times. This sequence joins TRBV19 and TRBJ1-2; 8 bases are shared with TRBD1. Trimming cost V 1 base and J 8 bases; bases outside gene matches: 3. The V gene's germline CDR1 is LNHDA and CDR2 SQIVND (reference sequence). The CDR3 consists of 13 residues. The CDR3 here is CASSIGRGHGYTF. The CDR3 bases are TGTGCCAGTAGTATAGGCAGGGGGCACGGCTACACCTTC.

V and J are TRBV5-8 and TRBJ2-6; unclear D gene. Trimming took 0 bases from V and 1 from J, leaving 11 bases between them. The CDR3 has 17 residues. Germline V CDR1 and CDR2: SGHTS, YDEGEE. This CDR3 reads CASSLGDSFSGANVLTF. The CDR3 DNA reads as TGTGCCAGCAGCTTGGGTGACTCATTTTCTGGGGCCAACGTCCTGACTTTC.

As DNA, the CDR3 is TGTGCCAGCAGTTCCGGGACAGGGGTCTACAATGAGCAGTTCTTC. It yields the protein CASSSGTGVYNEQFF. This chain connects TRBV28 to TRBJ2-1, with 10 nucleotides matching TRBD1. The V segment lost 4 bases and the J segment 3 bases; nucleotides outside the gene matches: 3. This CDR3 has 15 amino acids. CDR1 MDHEN and CDR2 SYDVKM come from the germline V gene.

This clone was picked up a small number of times. The V gene is TRBV6-5, the J gene TRBJ1-1; D is uncertain. Germline CDR1 is MNHEY and CDR2 is SVGAGI. The V end was cut by 6 bases, the J end by 0 bases, with 8 bases between. The CDR3 contains 13 residues. This chain's CDR3 is CASRAKVNTEAFF. The CDR3 bases are TGTGCCAGCAGGGCAAAAGTGAACACTGAAGCTTTCTTT.

The J gene is TRBJ2-5, the V gene TRBV4-1; perhaps TRBD1 as D (5 bases). Between the trimmed V and J ends, which lost 3 bases and 3 bases, there was a span of 11 bases. This CDR3 comprises 14 residues. CDR1 MGHRA and CDR2 YSYEKL come from the germline V gene. The CDR3 region is CASSHPRAEETQYF. The CDR3 DNA follows: TGCGCCAGCAGCCACCCCAGGGCAGAAGAGACCCAGTACTTC.

The chain uses TRBV13 and TRBJ2-6, with TRBD1 identical over 7 bases. Per the germline V gene, CDR1 is PRHDT and CDR2 is FYEKMQ (reference sequence). V lost 5 bases and J lost 15; bases outside the gene matches: 7. The CDR3 totals 12 residues. The DNA for the CDR3 is TGTGCCAGCAGCGCCCCAGGGGGTACCCTGACTTTC. This sequence encodes CASSAPGGTLTF.

The gene calls are TRBV7-6 and TRBJ1-5; D ambiguous. The CDR3 is 16 amino acids. Germline CDR1 SGHVS, CDR2 FNYEAQ. Trimming cost V 8 bases and J 1 base, with 18 bases left between them. CDR3 sequence: CASARSVPGSNQPQHF. CDR3 nucleotide sequence: TGTGCCAGCGCGCGATCTGTCCCCGGGAGCAATCAGCCCCAGCATTTT.

This clone was seen a few times. The chain is built from TRBV5-4 and TRBJ2-1; 10 nucleotides line up with TRBD2. Germline CDR1 is SGHNT and CDR2 is YYREEE (reference sequence). The J segment lost 7 bases and the V segment lost 2 bases, leaving 9 bases of the junction unmatched. This CDR3 contains 16 residues. CDR3 DNA sequence: TGTGCCAGCAGCTTCCTAGCGGGAGAGACTCGAAATGAGCAGTTCTTC. Translated: CASSFLAGETRNEQFF.

The V gene is TRBV5-8, the J gene TRBJ1-1; 8 positions agree with TRBD1. V dropped 1 base and J dropped 2; count of bases not matched to a gene: 10. The germline V gene has CDR1 SGHTS and CDR2 YDEGEE. The CDR3 is 17 residues long. CDR3 DNA: TGTGCCAGCAGCTTGAGACAGGGGCCCTACCTAAACACTGAAGCTTTCTTT. It encodes CASSLRQGPYLNTEAFF.

This clone was seen just once. This chain joins TRBV9 and TRBJ1-6; 10 bases fit TRBD1. J lost 10 bases, V lost 1 base, and 5 bases had no gene match. CDR1 SGDLS and CDR2 YYNGEE come from the germline V gene. The CDR3 length is 15 residues. The CDR3, as DNA: TGTGCCAGCAGCGTACAGGGACAGGGGTGGTCACCCCTCCACTTT. Its translation: CASSVQGQGWSPLHF. The entire variable domain, with the rest obtained from reference TRBV9 and TRBJ1-6, is as follows: DSGVTQTPKHLITATGQRVTLRCSPRSGDLSVYWYQQSLDQGLQFLIQYYNGEERAKGNILERFSAQQFPDLHSELNLSSLELGDSALYFCASSVQGQGWSPLHFGNGTRLTVT.

The sample holds a few counts of this clone. The chain is built from TRBV5-4 and TRBJ2-3; 7 nucleotides agree with TRBD2. This CDR3 comprises 16 residues. Trimming cost V 1 base and J 2 bases; bases outside gene matches: 7. Germline V gene data show CDR1 as SGHNT and CDR2 as YYREEE (reference sequence). CDR3 amino acids: CASSLPLAAPTDTQYF. The CDR3 nucleotides read TGTGCCAGCAGCTTGCCCCTAGCGGCCCCCACAGATACGCAGTATTTT. Full variable domain (rest looked up from reference TRBV5-4 and TRBJ2-3): ETGVTQSPTHLIKTRGQQVTLRCSSQSGHNTVSWYQQALGQGPQFIFQYYREEENGRGNFPPRFSGLQFPNYSSELNVNALELDDSALYLCASSLPLAAPTDTQYFGPGTRLTVL.

The chain has TRBV5-6 and TRBJ1-2; 9 bases fit TRBD1. The germline V gene encodes CDR1 SGHDT and CDR2 YYEEEE. V dropped 2 bases and J dropped 5; count of bases not matched to a gene: 4. The CDR3 contains 14 residues. CDR3 region: CASSFWDRAYGYTF. The CDR3, as DNA: TGTGCCAGCAGCTTTTGGGACAGGGCTTATGGCTACACCTTC. Complete variable domain (other parts from reference TRBV5-6 and TRBJ1-2): DAGVTQSPTHLIKTRGQQVTLRCSPKSGHDTVSWYQQALGQGPQFIFQYYEEEERQRGNFPDRFSGHQFPNYSSELNVNALLLGDSALYLCASSFWDRAYGYTFGSGTRLTVV.

V usage is TRBV5-6 and J usage is TRBJ2-3; D possibly corresponds to TRBD2 (6 bases). V dropped 2 bases and J dropped 11 bases, with 21 bases sitting between them. Germline assignment: CDR1 SGHDT and CDR2 YYEEEE. The CDR3 loop spans 15 amino acids. The DNA for the CDR3 is TGTGCCAGCAGCTTCCCCGGGACCCGGACCGGGGGGCAGTATTTT. Encoded protein: CASSFPGTRTGGQYF.

This chain links TRBV4-2 with TRBJ2-3; 11 positions match TRBD2. Germline loops: CDR1 LGHNA, CDR2 YNFKEQ. This CDR3 is built from 16 residues. V was clipped by 3 bases and J by 2 bases; unmatched bases: 4. The CDR3 reads CASSQASGGTTDTQYF. DNA for the CDR3: TGTGCCAGCAGCCAGGCTAGCGGGGGGACCACAGATACGCAGTATTTT.

The genes are TRBV6-1 and TRBJ2-4; 8 positions match TRBD2. Trimming took 2 bases from V and 1 from J; bases not matched to a gene: 1. This CDR3 has 15 amino acids. In germline, CDR1 is MNHNS, CDR2 SASEGT. The CDR3 reads CASSEIAGAKNIQYF. CDR3 DNA: TGTGCCAGCAGTGAAATAGCGGGGGCCAAAAACATTCAGTACTTC.

The chain links TRBV12-5 to TRBJ2-1, with D possibly TRBD1 on 6 matching bases. The CDR3 has 13 residues. Deletions cut 2 bases from V and 7 bases from J, with 9 bases between. Germline CDR1 and CDR2: LGHNT and FRNRAP. Here the CDR3 DNA reads TGTGCTAGTGGTTTGACAGGGAGTAATGAGCAGTTCTTC. It translates to CASGLTGSNEQFF.

The chain has TRBV28 and TRBJ2-1; TRBD2 matches 11 bases. The CDR3 spans 13 residues. V dropped 9 bases and J dropped 12; count of bases not matched to a gene: 10. Per the germline V gene, CDR1 is MDHEN and CDR2 is SYDVKM. The CDR3 DNA reads TGTGCCAGTAGCGGGGGGGGTATCCGTGTGCAGTTCTTC. It yields the protein CASSGGGIRVQFF.